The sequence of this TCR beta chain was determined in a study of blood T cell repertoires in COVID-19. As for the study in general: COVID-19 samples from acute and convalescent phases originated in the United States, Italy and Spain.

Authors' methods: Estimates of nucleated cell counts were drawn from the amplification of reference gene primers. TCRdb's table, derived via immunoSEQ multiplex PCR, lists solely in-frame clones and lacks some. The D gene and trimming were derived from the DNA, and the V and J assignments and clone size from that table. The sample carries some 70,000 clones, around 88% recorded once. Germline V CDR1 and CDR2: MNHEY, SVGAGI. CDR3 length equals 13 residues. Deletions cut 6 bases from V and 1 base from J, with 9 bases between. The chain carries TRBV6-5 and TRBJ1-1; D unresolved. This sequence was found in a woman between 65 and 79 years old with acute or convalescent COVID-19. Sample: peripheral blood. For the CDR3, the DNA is TGTGCCAGCAGCCCCTCGGGGAACACTGAAGCTTTCTTT. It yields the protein CASSPSGNTEAFF.